A selection of T cell receptor beta chains follows, all from one sample in a study of radiotherapy plus CTLA-4 blockade in lung cancer. Clones were read by immunoSEQ multiplex PCR, and TCRdb kept only the in-frame ones, dropping some. The sample yields 45,000 to 55,000 clones, approximately 86% seen once. The sample in question was peripheral blood, obtained from a patient treated with radiotherapy plus ipilimumab. The receptors were gathered from a human donor with non-small cell lung cancer that progressed on radiotherapy plus ipilimumab. Some clones in this sample may be carry-over from other donors' samples. Each CDR3 is given with its conserved first and last residue. D genes are given only for firm matches. Rows give clone size only sometimes, using once, few, many, or a class for an expanded clone.

few,TRBJ2-1,TRBD1,TRBV6-5,TGTGCCAGCAGTTCCGACCGGGACAGAAGTTTGAATGAGCAGTTCTTC,CASSSDRDRSLNEQFF
NA,TRBJ1-5,TRBD1,TRBV6-6,TGTGCCAGCAGCCTTATGACAGGGGATAGCAATCAGCCCCAGCATTTT,CASSLMTGDSNQPQHF
NA,TRBJ1-2,NA,TRBV27,TGTGCCAGCAGTTTTAGCGGGCCACCGAGAGGAGGCTACACCTTC,CASSFSGPPRGGYTF
NA,TRBJ1-2,NA,TRBV27,TGTGCCAGCACTCAAGTAGGACAACTGGGCTATGGCTACACCTTC,CASTQVGQLGYGYTF
NA,TRBJ1-1,TRBD1,TRBV5-1,TGCGCCAGCAGCGGGGGACAGCAGAACACTGAAGCTTTCTTT,CASSGGQQNTEAFF
NA,TRBJ2-7,TRBD2,TRBV13,TGTGCCAGCAGCTCGAAGCGGGAGCCACCCTACGAGCAGTACTTC,CASSSKREPPYEQYF
NA,TRBJ2-3,NA,TRBV29-1,TGCAGCGTTACCAGTAGCCCCCGCAGCACAGATACGCAGTATTTT,CSVTSSPRSTDTQYF
NA,TRBJ1-5,NA,TRBV27,TGTGCCAGCAGTCCCCATCTGGGCAGAACCAATCAGCCCCAGCATTTT,CASSPHLGRTNQPQHF
NA,TRBJ1-1,TRBD1,TRBV6-6,TGTGCCAGCACTTACAGGGGTGGAAGCACTGAAGCTTTCTTT,CASTYRGGSTEAFF
NA,TRBJ1-2,NA,TRBV13,TGTGCCAGCAGCTTAGGCCAGGGAAGAGGATCTAACTATGGCTACACCTTC,CASSLGQGRGSNYGYTF
NA,TRBJ1-4,NA,TRBV4-1,TGCGCCAGCAGCCGGTTAGAACAGGGAGAGGAAAAACTGTTTTTT,CASSRLEQGEEKLFF
NA,TRBJ2-7,NA,TRBV11-3,TGTGCCAGCAGCTTAGGCTCCTCCTACGGGCAGTACTTC,CASSLGSSYGQYF
NA,TRBJ1-5,TRBD1,TRBV9,TGTGCCAGCAGCGTAGACAGGGGGCCACAGCCCCAGCATTTT,CASSVDRGPQPQHF
NA,TRBJ2-1,TRBD2,TRBV11-2,TGTGCCAGCAGCTCTACTGGGGACTACAGATTTACCCCCTACAATGAGCAGTTCTTC,CASSSTGDYRFTPYNEQFF
NA,TRBJ1-2,NA,TRBV6-5,TGTGCCAGCAGTTACTCGATTGGGGACACCTTCTATGGCTACACCTTC,CASSYSIGDTFYGYTF
NA,TRBJ2-4,TRBD1,TRBV29-1,TGCAGCGTTGGGGACAGGGGACAGGGCAAAAACATTCAGTACTTC,CSVGDRGQGKNIQYF
NA,TRBJ2-7,NA,TRBV19,TGTGCCAGTAGTCTAAGGGGCAGGGCAAACGAGCAGTACTTC,CASSLRGRANEQYF
NA,TRBJ2-4,NA,TRBV19,TGTGCCACCGAAGACAGAGCCAAAAACATTCAGTACTTC,CATEDRAKNIQYF
NA,TRBJ1-2,TRBD1,TRBV29-1,TGCAGCGTTGAAGAGACAGGGGGCTCGGGCTACACCTTC,CSVEETGGSGYTF